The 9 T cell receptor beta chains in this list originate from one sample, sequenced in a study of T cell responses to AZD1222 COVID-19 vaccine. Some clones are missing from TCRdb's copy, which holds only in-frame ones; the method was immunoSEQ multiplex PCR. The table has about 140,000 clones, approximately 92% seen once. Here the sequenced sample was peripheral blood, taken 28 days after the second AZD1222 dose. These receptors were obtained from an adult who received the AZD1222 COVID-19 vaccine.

For the CDR3, the DNA is TGTGCCAGCAGTTACAGCGGGAATCGGGAGACCCAGTACTTC. Its translation: CASSYSGNRETQYF. The chain has TRBV6-5 and TRBJ2-5; 7 bases agree with TRBD2. The CDR3 loop spans 14 amino acids. Germline assignment: CDR1 MNHEY and CDR2 SVGAGI. The V gene end was trimmed by 2 bases and the J gene end by 5 bases; junction bases not matched to a gene: 5.

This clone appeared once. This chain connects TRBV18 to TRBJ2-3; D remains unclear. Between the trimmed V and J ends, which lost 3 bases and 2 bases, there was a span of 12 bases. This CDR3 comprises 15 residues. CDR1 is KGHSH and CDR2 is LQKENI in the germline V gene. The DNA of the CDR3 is TGTGCCAGCTCACCTCAACAGACCACCACAGATACGCAGTATTTT. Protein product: CASSPQQTTTDTQYF. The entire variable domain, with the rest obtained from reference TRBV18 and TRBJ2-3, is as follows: NAGVMQNPRHLVRRRGQEARLRCSPMKGHSHVYWYRQLPEEGLKFMVYLQKENIIDESGMPKERFSAEFPKEGPSILRIQQVVRGDSAAYFCASSPQQTTTDTQYFGPGTRLTVL.

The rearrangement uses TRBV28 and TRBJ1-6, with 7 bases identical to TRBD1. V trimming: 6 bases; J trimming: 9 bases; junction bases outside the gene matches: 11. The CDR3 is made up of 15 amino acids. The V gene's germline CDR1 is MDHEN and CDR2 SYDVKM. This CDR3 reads CASRDRDRQGSPLHF. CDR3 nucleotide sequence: TGTGCCAGCAGGGACCGGGACAGACAGGGTTCACCCCTCCACTTT.

DNA for the CDR3: TGTGCCAGCAGTGAAGGGCCGACAAACACTGAAGCTTTCTTT. Translation gives CASSEGPTNTEAFF. The V call is TRBV6-1, the J call TRBJ1-1; D is unresolved. Germline V gives CDR1 MNHNS, CDR2 SASEGT. The CDR3 length is 14 residues. The V end was cut by 1 base, the J end by 2 bases, with 8 bases between.

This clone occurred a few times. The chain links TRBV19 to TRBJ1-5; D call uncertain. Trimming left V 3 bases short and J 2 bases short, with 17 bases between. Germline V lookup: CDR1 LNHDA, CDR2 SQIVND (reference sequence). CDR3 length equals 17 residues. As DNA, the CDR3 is TGTGCCAGTAGTATTAAGGGTGAGGGCGTTCGCAATCAGCCCCAGCATTTT. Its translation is CASSIKGEGVRNQPQHF.

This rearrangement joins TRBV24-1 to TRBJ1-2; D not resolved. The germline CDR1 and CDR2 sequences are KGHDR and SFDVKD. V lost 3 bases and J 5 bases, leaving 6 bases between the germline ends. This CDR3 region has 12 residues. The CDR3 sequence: CATSDARYGYTF. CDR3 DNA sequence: TGTGCCACCAGTGATGCCCGGTATGGCTACACCTTC.

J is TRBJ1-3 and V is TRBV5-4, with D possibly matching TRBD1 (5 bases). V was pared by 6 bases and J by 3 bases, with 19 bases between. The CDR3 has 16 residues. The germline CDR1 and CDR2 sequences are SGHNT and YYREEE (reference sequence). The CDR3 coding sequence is TGTGCCAGCACCCCAGGGCCCTCCCAAGATGGAAACACCATATATTTT. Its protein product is CASTPGPSQDGNTIYF.

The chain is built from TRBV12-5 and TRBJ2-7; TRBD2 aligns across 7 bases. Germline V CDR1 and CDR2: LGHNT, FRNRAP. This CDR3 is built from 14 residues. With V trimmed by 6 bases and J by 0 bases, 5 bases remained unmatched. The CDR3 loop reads CASGWGGSSYEQYF. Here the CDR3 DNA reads TGTGCTAGTGGCTGGGGAGGGAGCTCCTACGAGCAGTACTTC.

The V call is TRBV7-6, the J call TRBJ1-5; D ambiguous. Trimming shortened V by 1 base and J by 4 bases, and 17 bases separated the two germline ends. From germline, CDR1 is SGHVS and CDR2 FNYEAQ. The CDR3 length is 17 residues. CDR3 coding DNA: TGTGCCAGCAGCTTAGAGGCGAAAACATTAGGAAATCAGCCCCAGCATTTT. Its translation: CASSLEAKTLGNQPQHF.